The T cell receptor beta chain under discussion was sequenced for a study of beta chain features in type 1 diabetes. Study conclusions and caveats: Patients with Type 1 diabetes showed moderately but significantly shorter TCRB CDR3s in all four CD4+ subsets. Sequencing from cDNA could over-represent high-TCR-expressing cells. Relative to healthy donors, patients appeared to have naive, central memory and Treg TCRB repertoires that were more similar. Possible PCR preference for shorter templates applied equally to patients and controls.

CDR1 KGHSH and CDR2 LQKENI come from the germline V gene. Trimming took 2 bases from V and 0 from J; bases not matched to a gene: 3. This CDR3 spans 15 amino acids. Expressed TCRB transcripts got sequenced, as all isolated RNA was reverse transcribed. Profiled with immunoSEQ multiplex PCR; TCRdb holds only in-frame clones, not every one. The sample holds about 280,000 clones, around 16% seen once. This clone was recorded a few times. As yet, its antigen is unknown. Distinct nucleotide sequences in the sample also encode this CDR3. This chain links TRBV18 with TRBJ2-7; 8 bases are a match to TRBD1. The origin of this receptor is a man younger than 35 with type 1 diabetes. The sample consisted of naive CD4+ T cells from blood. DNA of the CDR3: TGTGCCAGCTCACCAGGGACAGGATTCTCCTACGAGCAGTACTTC. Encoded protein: CASSPGTGFSYEQYF.